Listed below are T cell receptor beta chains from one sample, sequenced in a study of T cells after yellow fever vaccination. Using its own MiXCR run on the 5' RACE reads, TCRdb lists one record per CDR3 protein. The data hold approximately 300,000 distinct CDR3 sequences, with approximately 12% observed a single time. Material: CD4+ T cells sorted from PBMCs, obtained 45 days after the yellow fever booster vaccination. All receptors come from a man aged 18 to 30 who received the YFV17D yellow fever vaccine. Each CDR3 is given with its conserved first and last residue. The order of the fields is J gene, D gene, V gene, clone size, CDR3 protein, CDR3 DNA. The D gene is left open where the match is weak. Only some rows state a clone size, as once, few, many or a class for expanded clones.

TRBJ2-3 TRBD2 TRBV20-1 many CSARDQAGSTDTQYF TGCAGTGCTAGAGATCAAGCGGGGAGCACAGATACGCAGTATTTT
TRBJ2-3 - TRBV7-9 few CASSPRGTQRDTQYF TGTGCCAGCAGCCCCCGGGGGACCCAACGAGATACGCAGTATTTT
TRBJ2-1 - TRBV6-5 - CASSLTPSPYNEQFF TGTGCCAGCAGTTTGACTCCCTCCCCGTACAATGAGCAGTTCTTC
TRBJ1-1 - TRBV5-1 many CASSLAAGTEAFF TGCGCCAGCAGCTTGGCCGCGGGTACTGAAGCTTTCTTT
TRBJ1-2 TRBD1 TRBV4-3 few CASSHGTGDYGYTF TGCGCCAGCAGCCACGGGACAGGGGACTATGGCTACACCTTC
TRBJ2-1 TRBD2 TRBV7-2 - CASSLDPQRGAWEQFF TGTGCCAGCAGCTTAGATCCCCAGCGGGGGGCTTGGGAGCAGTTCTTC
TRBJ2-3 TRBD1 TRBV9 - CASSPTRNPGQGANTQYF TGTGCCAGCAGCCCGACGAGGAACCCGGGACAGGGGGCCAATACGCAGTATTTT
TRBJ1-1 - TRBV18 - CASSPPRIFAEAFF TGTGCCAGCTCGCCCCCTCGGATTTTCGCTGAAGCTTTCTTT
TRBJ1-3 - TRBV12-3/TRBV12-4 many CASSSTYSGNTIYF TGTGCCAGCAGTTCGACCTATTCTGGAAACACCATATATTTT
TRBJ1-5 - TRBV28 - CASTFGGGKSNQPQHF TGTGCCAGCACCTTCGGGGGCGGGAAAAGCAATCAGCCCCAGCATTTT
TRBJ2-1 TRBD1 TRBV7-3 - CASSMTGDEQFF TGTGCCAGCAGCATGACAGGGGATGAGCAGTTCTTC
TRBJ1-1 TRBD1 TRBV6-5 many CASSYQRGTGGTEAFF TGTGCCAGCAGTTACCAACGAGGGACAGGGGGCACTGAAGCTTTCTTT
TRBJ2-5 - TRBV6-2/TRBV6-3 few CASSSRLVQQTQYF TGTGCCAGCAGTTCCCGGCTAGTCCAACAGACCCAGTACTTC
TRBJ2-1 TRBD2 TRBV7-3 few CASSLQPSGVNEQFF TGTGCCAGCAGCTTACAGCCTAGCGGGGTCAATGAGCAGTTCTTC
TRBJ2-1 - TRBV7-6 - CASSLGASGVGEQFF TGTGCCAGCAGCTTGGGTGCTTCAGGGGTCGGTGAGCAGTTCTTC
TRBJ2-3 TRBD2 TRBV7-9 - CAGRGAGTDTQYF TGTGCCGGGAGGGGCGCCGGCACAGATACGCAGTATTTT
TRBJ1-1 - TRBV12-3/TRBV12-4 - CASSFPGVNAFF TGTGCCAGCAGTTTCCCAGGGGTGAACGCTTTCTTT
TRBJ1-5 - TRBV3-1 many CASSQNLAGQPQHF TGTGCCAGCAGCCAAAATCTGGCCGGTCAGCCCCAGCATTTT
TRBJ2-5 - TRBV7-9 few CASSPTRVGETQYF TGTGCCAGCAGCCCCACTAGAGTTGGAGAGACCCAGTACTTC
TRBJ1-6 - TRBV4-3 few CASSQARGHLSPLHF TGCGCCAGCAGCCAAGCAAGGGGACACCTTTCACCCCTCCACTTT
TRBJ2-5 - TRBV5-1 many CASSWGQETQYF TGCGCCAGCAGCTGGGGCCAAGAGACCCAGTACTTC
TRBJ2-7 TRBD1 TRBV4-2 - CASSQPGTGVSEQYF TGTGCCAGCAGCCAGCCCGGGACAGGGGTTTCCGAGCAGTACTTC
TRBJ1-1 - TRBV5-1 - CASSGTRGGTTEAFF TGCGCCAGCAGCGGCACCCGGGGGGGGACGACTGAAGCTTTCTTT
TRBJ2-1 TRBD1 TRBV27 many CASSTSHRGPSINEQFF TGTGCCAGCAGTACTTCCCACAGGGGACCCTCCATCAATGAGCAGTTCTTC
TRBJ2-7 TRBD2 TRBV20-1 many CSAREGLAGGKDEQYF TGCAGTGCTAGAGAGGGACTAGCGGGGGGCAAAGACGAGCAGTACTTC
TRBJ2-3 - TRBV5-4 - CASSRSGGLVDTQYF TGTGCCAGCAGCCGGTCGGGGGGCTTGGTAGATACGCAGTATTTT
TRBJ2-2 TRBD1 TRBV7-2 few CDSSLVAGGASGELFF TGTGACAGCAGCTTAGTGGCAGGGGGCGCGTCCGGGGAGCTGTTTTTT
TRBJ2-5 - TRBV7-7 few CASSARGTGETQYF TGTGCTAGCAGCGCCAGGGGCACAGGAGAGACCCAGTACTTC
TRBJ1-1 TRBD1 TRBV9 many CASSSQGARTEAFF TGTGCCAGCAGCTCTCAGGGGGCGCGCACTGAAGCTTTCTTT
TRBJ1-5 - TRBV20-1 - CSAGGLSNQPQHF TGCAGTGCCGGGGGGCTTAGCAATCAGCCCCAGCATTTT
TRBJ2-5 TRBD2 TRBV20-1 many CSADLAGGRETQYF TGCAGTGCTGACTTAGCGGGGGGCCGAGAGACCCAGTACTTC
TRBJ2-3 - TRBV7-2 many CASSFRRGGDTQYF TGTGCCAGCAGCTTTAGGCGAGGTGGGGATACGCAGTATTTT
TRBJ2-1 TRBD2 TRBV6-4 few CASSLAGGRNEQFF TGTGCCAGCAGTCTGGCGGGGGGTAGAAATGAGCAGTTCTTC
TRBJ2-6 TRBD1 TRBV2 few CASSYGTGLVSGANVLTF TGTGCCAGCAGTTACGGGACAGGGTTAGTCTCTGGGGCCAACGTCCTGACTTTC
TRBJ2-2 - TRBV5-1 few CASSLRSGQGGDTGELFF TGCGCCAGCAGCTTGCGATCGGGCCAGGGCGGGGACACCGGGGAGCTGTTTTTT
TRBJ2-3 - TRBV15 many CATSRDYRGSGDTQYF TGTGCCACCAGCAGAGACTATAGGGGTTCGGGAGATACGCAGTATTTT
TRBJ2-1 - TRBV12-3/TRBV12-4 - CASSRQGWGSYNEQFF TGTGCCAGCAGTCGCCAGGGATGGGGCTCCTACAATGAGCAGTTCTTC
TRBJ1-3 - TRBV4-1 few CASSQTRIGDTIYF TGCGCCAGCAGCCAGACTCGGATCGGGGACACCATATATTTT
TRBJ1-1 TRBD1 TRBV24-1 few CATSDRTGGTEAFF TGTGCCACCAGTGACCGGACAGGGGGCACTGAAGCTTTCTTT
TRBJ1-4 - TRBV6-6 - CASSYEDSNEKLFF TGTGCCAGCAGTTACGAGGACAGCAATGAAAAACTGTTTTTT